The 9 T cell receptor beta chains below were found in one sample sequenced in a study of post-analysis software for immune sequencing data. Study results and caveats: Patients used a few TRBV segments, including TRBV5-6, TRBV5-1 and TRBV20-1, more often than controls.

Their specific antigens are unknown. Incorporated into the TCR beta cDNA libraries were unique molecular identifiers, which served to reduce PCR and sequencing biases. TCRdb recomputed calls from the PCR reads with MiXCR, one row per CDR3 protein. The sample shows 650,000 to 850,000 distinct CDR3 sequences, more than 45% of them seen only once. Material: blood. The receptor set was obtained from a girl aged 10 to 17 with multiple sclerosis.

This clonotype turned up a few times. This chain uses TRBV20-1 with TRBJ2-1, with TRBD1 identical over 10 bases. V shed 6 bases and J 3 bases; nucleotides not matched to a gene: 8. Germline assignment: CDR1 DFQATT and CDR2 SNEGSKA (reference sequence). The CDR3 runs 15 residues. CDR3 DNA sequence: TGCAGTGCCGCGACGCGGGACAGGGGCTACAATGAGCAGTTCTTC. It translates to CSAATRDRGYNEQFF.

Written as DNA, the CDR3 is TGTGCCAGCAGCTTAGGGGGCGGGCCGAACCAAGAGACCCAGTACTTC. As protein: CASSLGGGPNQETQYF. This rearrangement joins TRBV7-2 to TRBJ2-5; the D call may be TRBD1 or TRBD2 (5 bases each). This CDR3 spans 16 amino acids. Germline V CDR1 and CDR2: SGHTA, FQGNSA. V lost 1 base and J 0 bases, leaving 12 bases between the germline ends.

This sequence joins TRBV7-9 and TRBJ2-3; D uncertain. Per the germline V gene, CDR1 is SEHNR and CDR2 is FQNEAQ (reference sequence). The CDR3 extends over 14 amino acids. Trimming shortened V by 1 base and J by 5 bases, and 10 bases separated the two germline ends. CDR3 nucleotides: TGTGCCAGCAGCTTAGGTACTGTGGGAGATACGCAGTATTTT. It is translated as CASSLGTVGDTQYF.

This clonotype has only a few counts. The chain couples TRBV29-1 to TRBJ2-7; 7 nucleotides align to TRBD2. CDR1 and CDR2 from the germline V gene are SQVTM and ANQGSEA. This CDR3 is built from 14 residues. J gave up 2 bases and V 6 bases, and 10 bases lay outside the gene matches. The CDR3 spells CSVASGGRAYEQYF. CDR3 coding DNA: TGCAGCGTCGCTTCGGGGGGAAGAGCCTACGAGCAGTACTTC.

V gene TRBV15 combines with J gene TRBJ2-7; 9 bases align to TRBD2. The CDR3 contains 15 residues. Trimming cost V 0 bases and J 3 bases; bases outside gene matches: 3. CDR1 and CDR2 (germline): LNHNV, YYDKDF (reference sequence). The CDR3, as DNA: TGTGCCACCAGCAGAGAGGGAGCGGGGGGCTACGAGCAGTACTTC. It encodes CATSREGAGGYEQYF.

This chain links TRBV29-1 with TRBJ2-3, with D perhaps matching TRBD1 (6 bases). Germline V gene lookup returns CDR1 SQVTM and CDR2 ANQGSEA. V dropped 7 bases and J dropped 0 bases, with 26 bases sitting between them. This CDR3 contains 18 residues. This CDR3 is CSGIALDSTFFSTDTQYF. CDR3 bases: TGCAGCGGGATTGCCCTGGACAGTACCTTTTTTAGCACAGATACGCAGTATTTT.

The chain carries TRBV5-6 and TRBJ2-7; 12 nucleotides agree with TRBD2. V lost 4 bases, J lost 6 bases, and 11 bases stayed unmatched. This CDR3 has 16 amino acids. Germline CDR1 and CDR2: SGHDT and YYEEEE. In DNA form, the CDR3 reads TGTGCCAGCAGCGCCGGACTAGCGGGAAGTCTGCCCGAGCAGTACTTC. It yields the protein CASSAGLAGSLPEQYF.

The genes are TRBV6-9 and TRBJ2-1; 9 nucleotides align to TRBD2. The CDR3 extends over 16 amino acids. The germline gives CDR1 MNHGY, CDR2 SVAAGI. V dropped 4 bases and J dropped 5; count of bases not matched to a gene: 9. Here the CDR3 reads CASSCYSGSPDNEQFF. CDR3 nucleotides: TGTGCCAGCAGTTGTTATAGCGGGAGTCCCGACAATGAGCAGTTCTTC.

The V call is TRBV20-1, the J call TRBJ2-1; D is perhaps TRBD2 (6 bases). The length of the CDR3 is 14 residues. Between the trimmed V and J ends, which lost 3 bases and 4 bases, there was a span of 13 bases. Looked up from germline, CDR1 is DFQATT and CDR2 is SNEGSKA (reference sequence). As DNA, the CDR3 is TGCAGTGCTAGGGACTGGGGGGAGTACAATGAGCAGTTCTTC. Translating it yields CSARDWGEYNEQFF.